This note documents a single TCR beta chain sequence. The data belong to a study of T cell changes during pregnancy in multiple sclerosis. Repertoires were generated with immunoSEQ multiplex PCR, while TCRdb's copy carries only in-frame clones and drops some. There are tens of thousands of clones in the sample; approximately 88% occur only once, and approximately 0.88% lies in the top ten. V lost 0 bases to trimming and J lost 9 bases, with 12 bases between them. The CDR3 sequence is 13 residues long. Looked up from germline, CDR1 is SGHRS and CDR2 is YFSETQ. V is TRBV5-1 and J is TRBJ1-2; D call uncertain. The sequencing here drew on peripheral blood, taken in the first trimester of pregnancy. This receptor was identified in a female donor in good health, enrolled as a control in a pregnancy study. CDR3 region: CASSLGQSMSYTF. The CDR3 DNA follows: TGCGCCAGCAGCTTGGGGCAGTCGATGAGCTACACCTTC.